What follows are 30 T cell receptor beta chains derived from one specimen sequenced in a study of blood T cell repertoires in COVID-19. TCRdb keeps only in-frame clones here, not all; method: immunoSEQ multiplex PCR. The sample holds some 270,000 clones, roughly 86% seen once. Sequencing used PBMCs or T cells enriched from blood (not recorded which). These receptors all come from a woman aged 55-75 years who had recovered from COVID-19.

This rearrangement joins TRBV11-3 to TRBJ1-1; the match to TRBD1 covers 7 bases. With 4 bases clipped from V and 7 bases from J, the junction kept 9 bases outside the gene matches. CDR3 length: 14 amino acids. Germline CDR1 and CDR2: SGHNT and YENEEA. Here the CDR3 DNA reads TGTGCCAGCAGCTGGAGTACAGGGGAAAATGAAGCTTTCTTT. Protein product: CASSWSTGENEAFF. Supplemented by reference TRBV11-3 and TRBJ1-1, the full variable domain reads EAGVVQSPRYKIIEKKQPVAFWCNPISGHNTLYWYLQNLGQGPELLIRYENEEAVDDSQLPKDRFSAERLKGVDSTLKIQPAELGDSAVYLCASSWSTGENEAFFGQGTRLTVV.

The table lists this clone with a count of one. The junction departs from the called germline gene at one end, perhaps through a read error. The V gene is TRBV7-8, the J gene TRBJ2-1; 7 positions match TRBD2. The CDR3 contains 17 residues. Germline assignment: CDR1 SGHVS and CDR2 FQNEAQ. The CDR3: CASSLASQRGLPNEQFF. In nucleotides, the CDR3 is TGTGCCAGCAGCCTAGCCTCTCAGCGGGGCCTCCCCAATGAGCAGTTCTTC. The variable domain in full, with the rest retrieved from reference TRBV7-8 and TRBJ2-1, is GAGVSQSPRYKVAKRGQDVALRCDPISGHVSLFWYQQALGQGPEFLTYFQNEAQLDKSGLPSDRFFAERPEGSVSTLKIQRTQQEDSAVYLCASSLASQRGLPNEQFFGPGTRLTVL.

The rearrangement uses TRBV28 and TRBJ2-1; 11 bases are a match to TRBD1. Trimming removed 2 bases from V and 9 bases from J; junction bases left unmatched: 12. This CDR3 comprises 17 residues. Germline loops: CDR1 MDHEN, CDR2 SYDVKM. For the CDR3, the DNA is TGTGCCAGCAGTTTAGGTGTGGACAGGGGGCGCCTTGGTGAGCAGTTCTTC. It is translated as CASSLGVDRGRLGEQFF.

This chain uses TRBV6-5 with TRBJ1-3; TRBD1 aligns across 8 bases. V lost 6 bases to trimming and J lost 2 bases; unmatched junction nucleotides: 6. The CDR3 sequence is 15 residues long. Germline V gene sequence: CDR1 MNHEY, CDR2 SVGAGI. For the CDR3, the DNA is TGTGCCAGCAGCTGGGACAGGAGACCTGGAAACACCATATATTTT. This translates into CASSWDRRPGNTIYF.

This clone appeared once. This chain links TRBV29-1 with TRBJ2-5, with TRBD2 matching over 11 bases. CDR3 length: 16 amino acids. With 5 bases clipped from V and 7 bases from J, the junction kept 15 bases outside the gene matches. Germline V gene data show CDR1 as SQVTM and CDR2 as ANQGSEA. This chain's CDR3 is CSVPTTSGGPIGTQYF. CDR3 bases: TGCAGCGTTCCTACTACTAGCGGGGGCCCGATAGGGACCCAGTACTTC.

The chain employs TRBV28 and TRBJ1-4; D is uncertain. CDR1 MDHEN and CDR2 SYDVKM come from the germline V gene. The V gene lost 6 bases and the J gene lost 3 bases, with 11 bases spanning the gap. The CDR3 loop spans 14 amino acids. CDR3 in amino acids: CASSRRYSNEKLFF. DNA for the CDR3: TGTGCCAGCAGCCGTCGGTATTCTAATGAAAAACTGTTTTTT.

This clone has a handful of counts. V gene TRBV7-9 combines with J gene TRBJ2-3; D may be TRBD2 (6 bases). Germline values: CDR1 SEHNR, CDR2 FQNEAQ (reference sequence). Between the trimmed V and J ends, which lost 5 bases and 0 bases, there was a span of 12 bases. The CDR3 is made up of 15 amino acids. CDR3 protein: CASSQARGSTDTQYF. In DNA form, the CDR3 reads TGTGCCAGCAGCCAAGCCCGGGGGAGCACAGATACGCAGTATTTT.

V usage is TRBV3-1 (or the pseudogene TRBV3-2) and J usage is TRBJ2-1; 9 bases are a match to TRBD2. In germline, CDR1 is LGHDT, CDR2 YNNKEL (reference sequence). The V segment lost 4 bases and the J segment 4 bases; nucleotides outside the gene matches: 5. The CDR3 has 15 amino acids. Here the CDR3 reads CASSPLAGNYNEQFF. CDR3 DNA sequence: TGTGCCAGCAGCCCGCTAGCGGGGAATTACAATGAGCAGTTCTTC.

The chain has TRBV28 and TRBJ1-2; 11 bases agree with TRBD1. This CDR3 has 21 residues. V lost 5 bases, J lost 4 bases, and 24 bases stayed unmatched. Germline V gene data show CDR1 as MDHEN and CDR2 as SYDVKM. For the CDR3, the DNA is TGTGCCAGCAGTGGACAATGGAGACGGGGGACAGGGGGGCCGGGACTCTATGGCTACACCTTC. It encodes CASSGQWRRGTGGPGLYGYTF.

The chain joins TRBV18 to TRBJ2-1; the match to TRBD1 covers 7 bases. The ends lost 5 bases at V and 6 bases at J; junction bases unmatched: 4. The CDR3 spans 13 residues. Germline CDR1 KGHSH, CDR2 LQKENI. CDR3 bases: TGTGCCAGCTCAACGGACAGGCTCAATGAGCAGTTCTTC. Its protein product is CASSTDRLNEQFF.

The CDR3 protein is CASSPSTSLYQETQYF. In DNA, the CDR3 is TGTGCCAGCTCACCATCGACTAGCCTGTACCAAGAGACCCAGTACTTC. V usage is TRBV18 and J usage is TRBJ2-5; 7 bases line up with TRBD2. CDR3 length: 16 amino acids. Germline V gene sequence: CDR1 KGHSH, CDR2 LQKENI. V trimming: 2 bases; J trimming: 0 bases; junction bases outside the gene matches: 6.

The chain recombines TRBV5-1 with TRBJ2-1; TRBD2 matches at 15 bases. V lost 4 bases to trimming and J lost 8 bases; unmatched junction nucleotides: 13. Germline values: CDR1 SGHRS, CDR2 YFSETQ. The CDR3 covers 18 residues. DNA for the CDR3: TGCGCCAGCAGCCTATCGTCGGGACTAGCGGGAGGTAGGGATGAGCAGTTCTTC. Protein: CASSLSSGLAGGRDEQFF.

This rearrangement joins TRBV5-1 to TRBJ2-5, with 11 positions matching TRBD1. J gave up 4 bases and V 4 bases, and 6 bases lay outside the gene matches. Germline assignment: CDR1 SGHRS and CDR2 YFSETQ. This CDR3 contains 15 residues. The chain's CDR3 is CASSRGQGVGETQYF. In nucleotides, the CDR3 is TGCGCCAGCAGCAGGGGACAGGGGGTTGGAGAGACCCAGTACTTC.

The rearrangement links TRBV30 to TRBJ2-5; tentatively, D is TRBD2 (6 bases). The germline V and J ends were trimmed by 8 bases and 3 bases, with 19 bases remaining between them. The germline gives CDR1 GTSNPN, CDR2 SVGIG (reference sequence). The CDR3 covers 14 residues. The CDR3 sequence is CARSDVVAEETQYF. CDR3 in DNA: TGTGCCCGGTCCGATGTGGTAGCGGAAGAGACCCAGTACTTC.

This CDR3 is CASSFRDRGNEQFF. DNA for the CDR3: TGTGCCAGCAGCTTCCGGGACAGGGGTAATGAGCAGTTCTTC. The chain has TRBV7-8 and TRBJ2-1; 10 bases match TRBD1. Germline CDR1 is SGHVS and CDR2 is FQNEAQ. Trimming at V came to 3 bases and at J to 7 bases, leaving 3 bases not matched to a gene. The CDR3 length is 14 residues.

The chain uses TRBV6-5 and TRBJ1-6; 8 nucleotides line up with TRBD1. Trimming at V came to 6 bases and at J to 11 bases, leaving 6 bases not matched to a gene. CDR1 is MNHEY and CDR2 is SVGAGI in the germline V gene. CDR3 length: 13 residues. The CDR3 DNA reads TGTGCCAGCAGGGGACAGGCTTGGACACCCCTCCACTTT. It codes for CASRGQAWTPLHF.

J is TRBJ1-5 and V is TRBV28, with 10 bases fitting TRBD1. J gave up 1 base and V 6 bases, and 6 bases lay outside the gene matches. The CDR3 has 16 amino acids. Germline CDR1 reads MDHEN; CDR2 reads SYDVKM. CDR3 sequence reads: CASRDAGQGSNQPQHF. The CDR3 DNA reads TGTGCCAGCAGGGACGCGGGACAGGGGAGCAATCAGCCCCAGCATTTT.

The V and J genes are TRBV4-2 and TRBJ2-2; perhaps TRBD1 as D (6 bases). The CDR3 is made up of 14 amino acids. The V end was cut by 6 bases, the J end by 3 bases, with 11 bases between. Germline V lookup: CDR1 LGHNA, CDR2 YNFKEQ. Here the CDR3 DNA reads TGTGCCAGCAGACCGACAGGCGACACCGGGGAGCTGTTTTTT. Its protein product is CASRPTGDTGELFF.

J is TRBJ2-3 and V is TRBV5-1; 9 nucleotides match TRBD1. The J segment lost 2 bases and the V segment lost 4 bases, leaving 8 bases of the junction unmatched. Germline loops: CDR1 SGHRS, CDR2 YFSETQ. This CDR3 has 16 amino acids. CDR3: CASSLFGQGLTDTQYF. CDR3 bases: TGCGCCAGCAGCCTCTTTGGACAGGGGCTCACAGATACGCAGTATTTT.

In its sample, this clone was seen once. V is TRBV4-1 and J is TRBJ1-5; D is unresolved. Trimming shortened V by 5 bases and J by 6 bases, and 11 bases separated the two germline ends. The CDR3 loop spans 13 amino acids. Looked up from germline, CDR1 is MGHRA and CDR2 is YSYEKL. CDR3: CASSGRESQPQHF. The CDR3 DNA is TGCGCCAGCAGCGGGAGAGAGAGTCAGCCCCAGCATTTT.

The rearrangement joins TRBV4-1 to TRBJ2-3; a possible D gene is TRBD2 (6 bases). This CDR3 has 12 amino acids. CDR1 is MGHRA, CDR2 YSYEKL, per germline. The ends were cut back, 4 bases at V and 9 bases at J, with 11 bases in the middle. CDR3 nucleotides: TGCGCCAGCAGCCGGAGACTAGTGACGCAGTATTTT. As protein: CASSRRLVTQYF.

The genes are TRBV7-2 and TRBJ2-7; no reliable D call. This CDR3 has 14 amino acids. The ends were cut back, 1 base at V and 7 bases at J, with 14 bases in the middle. Germline V gives CDR1 SGHTA, CDR2 FQGNSA. CDR3 nucleotides: TGTGCCAGCAGCTTAGAACCCCGGGTCGGGGAGCAGTACTTC. Translating it yields CASSLEPRVGEQYF.

The chain has TRBV5-1 and TRBJ1-2, with D unresolved. Looked up from germline, CDR1 is SGHRS and CDR2 is YFSETQ. This CDR3 region has 13 residues. V was shortened by 1 base and J by 4 bases, with 8 bases between the two germline ends. The DNA for the CDR3 is TGCGCCAGCAGCTTGAGAACTGGCTATGGCTACACCTTC. Protein product: CASSLRTGYGYTF.

The rearrangement links TRBV7-9 to TRBJ1-5; D is undetermined. Germline lookup yields CDR1 SEHNR and CDR2 FQNEAQ (reference sequence). CDR3 size: 15 residues. With 5 bases removed from V and 0 bases from J, the gap between germline ends came to 11 bases. CDR3 loop: CASSPGGYSNQPQHF. CDR3 DNA sequence: TGTGCCAGCAGCCCAGGAGGGTATAGCAATCAGCCCCAGCATTTT.

The chain couples TRBV6-6 to TRBJ1-3; no definite D call. CDR3 length equals 14 residues. The V end was cut by 7 bases, the J end by 0 bases, with 10 bases between. The germline V gene encodes CDR1 MNHNY and CDR2 SVGAGI (reference sequence). The CDR3 loop reads CASNSLLSGNTIYF. The CDR3 DNA reads TGTGCCAGCAACAGTCTACTCTCTGGAAACACCATATATTTT.

V usage is TRBV6-2 or TRBV6-3 and J usage is TRBJ2-1; a weak D match, TRBD1 (6 bases). CDR1 and CDR2 (germline): MNHEY, SVGEGT. V lost 5 bases, J lost 10 bases, and 24 bases lay in between. The CDR3 covers 16 residues. The CDR3 loop is CASSKTPFLGTPEQFF. CDR3 in DNA: TGTGCCAGCAGTAAGACACCCTTCCTCGGGACACCGGAGCAGTTCTTC.

This chain joins TRBV5-4 and TRBJ1-3; D is perhaps TRBD1 (6 bases). Trimming pared 3 bases from V and 2 bases from J, leaving 15 bases between. CDR3 size: 16 residues. The V gene's germline CDR1 is SGHNT and CDR2 YYREEE (reference sequence). The CDR3 DNA sequence: TGTGCCAGCAGCTCACAGGGAAAGGCTACTGGAAACACCATATATTTT. The encoded protein is CASSSQGKATGNTIYF.

The chain employs TRBV29-1 and TRBJ1-2; D is unresolved. This CDR3 has 13 amino acids. The germline gives CDR1 SQVTM, CDR2 ANQGSEA. The V end was cut by 6 bases, the J end by 7 bases, with 18 bases between. The CDR3 nucleotides are TGCAGCGTCCCCGTTTACACGGACTCTGGCTACACCTTC. Translated: CSVPVYTDSGYTF.

The chain's CDR3 is CASSPGRTGNTIYF. The CDR3 bases are TGTGCCAGCAGTCCTGGGCGGACAGGAAACACCATATATTTT. V and J are TRBV5-6 and TRBJ1-3; D might be TRBD1 (5 bases). In germline, CDR1 is SGHDT, CDR2 YYEEEE. The CDR3 is 14 amino acids. Deletions cut 5 bases from V and 4 bases from J, with 13 bases between. Complete variable domain (other parts from reference TRBV5-6 and TRBJ1-3): DAGVTQSPTHLIKTRGQQVTLRCSPKSGHDTVSWYQQALGQGPQFIFQYYEEEERQRGNFPDRFSGHQFPNYSSELNVNALLLGDSALYLCASSPGRTGNTIYFGEGSWLTVV.

This clone showed up just once. This rearrangement joins TRBV13 to TRBJ2-1, with TRBD2 as a possible D gene (6 bases). Germline loops: CDR1 PRHDT, CDR2 FYEKMQ (reference sequence). The germline V and J ends were trimmed by 3 bases and 13 bases, with 19 bases remaining between them. CDR3 length: 14 residues. CDR3 coding DNA: TGTGCCAGCAGCTTCCAGGGCGGGAACTCCCAACAGTTCTTC. The encoded protein is CASSFQGGNSQQFF.